One sample yielded the 26 T cell receptor beta chains listed below, sequenced in a study of blood T cell repertoires in COVID-19. Here immunoSEQ multiplex PCR was the method, and the copy in TCRdb shows in-frame clones only, minus some. The profile shows approximately 340,000 clones, about 86% of them singletons. The specimen was peripheral blood. Every receptor here comes from a man aged 25 to 40 with active or convalescent COVID-19.

The sample holds a few counts of this clone. Being one base from a much bigger clone, this may be a read error. This chain joins TRBV6-4 and TRBJ2-3, with D perhaps matching TRBD2 (6 bases). V lost 2 bases and J lost 0, with 6 bases in between. Germline assignment: CDR1 MRHNA and CDR2 SNTAGT. This CDR3 is 14 amino acids long. The CDR3 loop reads CASSDGTSTDTQYF. Written as DNA, the CDR3 is TGTGCCAGCAGTGACGGGACTAGCACAGATACGCAGTATTTT.

V is TRBV7-9 and J is TRBJ2-1, with TRBD2 matching over 8 bases. The CDR3 loop spans 16 amino acids. The V and J ends lost 4 bases and 2 bases, in that order; junction bases with no gene match: 7. Per the germline V gene, CDR1 is SEHNR and CDR2 is FQNEAQ (reference sequence). The CDR3 region is CASSSLSGDPYNEQFF. The DNA of the CDR3 is TGTGCCAGCAGCTCCCTTAGCGGGGACCCCTACAATGAGCAGTTCTTC.

This chain joins TRBV19 and TRBJ2-5; 12 bases map to TRBD2. The CDR3 covers 16 residues. With V trimmed by 3 bases and J by 4 bases, 6 bases remained unmatched. Germline V gene lookup returns CDR1 LNHDA and CDR2 SQIVND (reference sequence). CDR3 protein: CASSMRGLAGGETQYF. The CDR3 DNA follows: TGTGCCAGTAGTATGAGGGGACTAGCGGGCGGAGAGACCCAGTACTTC.

The rearrangement links TRBV5-4 to TRBJ2-1; possibly TRBD2 for D (6 bases). Trimming took off 0 bases at V and 0 bases at J, with 19 bases between the two ends. The CDR3 length is 19 residues. CDR1 is SGHNT, CDR2 YYREEE, per germline (reference sequence). As DNA, the CDR3 is TGTGCCAGCAGCTTGGAATTGCGGGAACTACTCAGCTCCTACAATGAGCAGTTCTTC. Translating gives CASSLELRELLSSYNEQFF.

The chain combines TRBV7-2 with TRBJ2-3; a weak D match, TRBD1 (6 bases). V was pared by 5 bases and J by 2 bases, with 14 bases between. Germline assignment: CDR1 SGHTA and CDR2 FQGNSA. The CDR3 is 15 residues long. Written as DNA, the CDR3 is TGTGCCAGCAGCCCCCAGGGGACGGACACAGATACGCAGTATTTT. The encoded protein is CASSPQGTDTDTQYF.

J is TRBJ2-1 and V is TRBV7-6, with 9 bases fitting TRBD1. Germline lookup yields CDR1 SGHVS and CDR2 FNYEAQ. The CDR3 totals 14 residues. With V trimmed by 8 bases and J by 3 bases, 5 bases remained unmatched. CDR3 region: CASSGTGSYNEQFF. CDR3 DNA: TGTGCCAGCTCCGGGACAGGGAGCTACAATGAGCAGTTCTTC.

The chain is built from TRBV4-3 and TRBJ2-7; 11 bases agree with TRBD2. This CDR3 has 18 residues. Germline V gene data show CDR1 as LGHNA and CDR2 as YSLEER. Trimming at V came to 0 bases and at J to 5 bases, leaving 12 bases not matched to a gene. The CDR3 reads CASSQDPWGTSGRHEQYF. CDR3 bases: TGCGCCAGCAGCCAAGATCCGTGGGGGACTAGCGGACGCCACGAGCAGTACTTC.

The V and J genes are TRBV28 and TRBJ2-4; TRBD2 is a possible D gene (6 bases). The V gene lost 1 base and the J gene lost 2 bases, with 12 bases spanning the gap. Germline loops: CDR1 MDHEN, CDR2 SYDVKM. This CDR3 contains 16 residues. The CDR3 sequence is CASSLSGRRTKNIQYF. The CDR3 region has the DNA TGTGCCAGCAGTTTATCAGGGAGGAGAACCAAAAACATTCAGTACTTC. Complete variable domain (other parts from reference TRBV28 and TRBJ2-4): DVKVTQSSRYLVKRTGEKVFLECVQDMDHENMFWYRQDPGLGLRLIYFSYDVKMKEKGDIPEGYSVSREKKERFSLILESASTNQTSMYLCASSLSGRRTKNIQYFGAGTRLSVL.

This clone is a singleton in its sample. The V and J genes are TRBV9 and TRBJ2-2; TRBD2 aligns across 11 bases. The J segment lost 0 bases and the V segment lost 5 bases, leaving 6 bases of the junction unmatched. There are 17 residues in the CDR3. The V gene's germline CDR1 is SGDLS and CDR2 YYNGEE. The CDR3, as DNA: TGTGCCAGCAGTTGGACTAGCGGGCGCGCGAACACCGGGGAGCTGTTTTTT. Residues: CASSWTSGRANTGELFF. Looking up the rest from reference TRBV9 and TRBJ2-2 gives the full variable domain: DSGVTQTPKHLITATGQRVTLRCSPRSGDLSVYWYQQSLDQGLQFLIQYYNGEERAKGNILERFSAQQFPDLHSELNLSSLELGDSALYFCASSWTSGRANTGELFFGEGSRLTVL.

The chain is built from TRBV24-1 and TRBJ2-5, with D possibly TRBD1 on 6 matching bases. CDR1 KGHDR and CDR2 SFDVKD come from the germline V gene. Deletions cut 4 bases from V and 4 bases from J, with 24 bases between. This CDR3 has 18 amino acids. Written as DNA, the CDR3 is TGTGCCACCAGTGACCGACGGTTCTCGGGACATTCTCCAGAGACCCAGTACTTC. Its protein is CATSDRRFSGHSPETQYF.

The chain combines TRBV12-3 or TRBV12-4 with TRBJ2-7, with 9 bases matching TRBD1. The CDR3 sequence is 12 residues long. The trim removed 6 bases at V and 6 bases at J, leaving 3 bases unmatched. For the CDR3, the DNA is TGTGCCAGCAGCCGGGACAGGGTCGAGCAGTACTTC. This codes for CASSRDRVEQYF.

In this sample, this clone turned up once. The V call is TRBV6-6, the J call TRBJ2-3, with 9 nucleotides matching TRBD2. The germline gives CDR1 MNHNY, CDR2 SVGAGI (reference sequence). CDR3 length: 17 residues. Germline trimming cut 5 bases from V and 2 bases from J; bases unmatched to any gene: 11. The CDR3 DNA sequence: TGTGCCAGCAGTCGATCTAGCGGGAAAGGGCTCACAGATACGCAGTATTTT. As protein: CASSRSSGKGLTDTQYF.

The rearrangement joins TRBV6-2 or TRBV6-3 to TRBJ2-3; D gene ambiguous. Germline V gene sequence: CDR1 MNHEY, CDR2 SVGEGT. The CDR3 is 11 residues long. Trimming took off 2 bases at V and 9 bases at J, with 6 bases between the two ends. As DNA, the CDR3 is TGTGCCAGCAGTTACCCCGGGACGCAGTATTTT. It specifies CASSYPGTQYF.

V and J are TRBV11-2 and TRBJ2-7, with D tentatively TRBD2 (6 bases). Germline V CDR1 and CDR2: SGHAT, FQNNGV. The CDR3 extends over 16 amino acids. V was trimmed by 0 bases and J by 2 bases, leaving 14 bases between them. The chain's CDR3 is CASSLDTGTPPYEQYF. For the CDR3, the DNA is TGTGCCAGCAGCTTAGATACGGGGACTCCCCCCTACGAGCAGTACTTC.

This clone appeared once. CDR3 amino acids: CASSSPGRSREQYF. CDR3 nucleotides: TGTGCCAGCAGCTCCCCCGGGAGGTCAAGGGAGCAGTACTTC. The rearrangement links TRBV5-6 to TRBJ2-7, with 7 bases that match TRBD2. Trimming cost V 3 bases and J 7 bases; bases outside gene matches: 10. CDR1 SGHDT and CDR2 YYEEEE come from the germline V gene. The length of the CDR3 is 14 residues.

The V gene is TRBV3-1 (or the pseudogene TRBV3-2), the J gene TRBJ2-7; the D is unclear. Trimming stripped 1 base from V and 4 bases from J, with 17 bases between. CDR3 length: 16 residues. The germline V gene has CDR1 LGHDT and CDR2 YNNKEL (reference sequence). In DNA form, the CDR3 reads TGTGCCAGCAGCCAAGTCCCGCCCGGTAGCAGTTACGAGCAGTACTTC. Its protein is CASSQVPPGSSYEQYF.

The chain is built from TRBV19 and TRBJ2-7, with TRBD1 identical over 10 bases. The V gene's germline CDR1 is LNHDA and CDR2 SQIVND (reference sequence). Trimming took 10 bases from V and 2 from J; bases not matched to a gene: 8. The length of the CDR3 is 14 residues. CDR3 nucleotides: TGTGCCACGGGGTGGGGACAGGGGACCTACGAGCAGTACTTC. Amino acids: CATGWGQGTYEQYF.

This clone was detected a few times. The V call is TRBV5-6, the J call TRBJ1-2, with TRBD1 matching over 9 bases. Trimming at V came to 6 bases and at J to 4 bases, leaving 13 bases not matched to a gene. In germline, CDR1 is SGHDT, CDR2 YYEEEE. This CDR3 contains 16 residues. CDR3 in amino acids: CASNYAGQGGGYGYTF. The CDR3 DNA is TGTGCCAGCAACTATGCGGGACAGGGTGGAGGCTATGGCTACACCTTC.

The chain joins TRBV30 to TRBJ2-1, with D possibly matching TRBD2 (5 bases). The CDR3 has 11 residues. The V end lost 5 bases, the J end lost 10 bases, and 12 bases lay between the germline ends. Per the germline V gene, CDR1 is GTSNPN and CDR2 is SVGIG (reference sequence). The CDR3 loop is CAWSLGGEQFF. The CDR3 region has the DNA TGTGCCTGGTCTCTCGGCGGGGAGCAGTTCTTC.

The genes are TRBV30 and TRBJ2-1, with a tentative D call TRBD2 (6 bases). Trimming cost V 0 bases and J 5 bases, with 8 bases left between them. In germline, CDR1 is GTSNPN, CDR2 SVGIG (reference sequence). The CDR3 has 13 residues. The CDR3 DNA sequence: TGTGCCTGGAGTGTGGGGGGACACAATGAGCAGTTCTTC. It codes for CAWSVGGHNEQFF. Looking up the rest from reference TRBV30 and TRBJ2-1 gives the full variable domain: SQTIHQWPATLVQPVGSPLSLECTVEGTSNPNLYWYRQAAGRGLQLLFYSVGIGQISSEVPQNLSASRPQDRQFILSSKKLLLSDSGFYLCAWSVGGHNEQFFGPGTRLTVL.

This clone was seen a handful of times. The chain couples TRBV6-6 to TRBJ1-5, with unresolved D. The V gene's germline CDR1 is MNHNY and CDR2 SVGAGI (reference sequence). The CDR3 loop spans 16 amino acids. V lost 7 bases to trimming and J lost 0 bases, with 16 bases between them. This chain's CDR3 is CASTPRQLASNQPQHF. DNA of the CDR3: TGTGCCAGCACCCCTAGGCAGCTCGCTAGCAATCAGCCCCAGCATTTT.

This clone was counted between two and nine times. This chain uses TRBV28 with TRBJ1-2, with 12 bases lining up with TRBD1. The junction had 6 bases not matched to a gene; V was cut back by 7 bases and J by 3 bases. Germline loops: CDR1 MDHEN, CDR2 SYDVKM. This CDR3 is 15 amino acids long. CDR3 DNA: TGTGCCAGCACCATGGGACAGGGGGCATACTATGGCTACACCTTC. Its protein is CASTMGQGAYYGYTF.

This chain links TRBV12-3 or TRBV12-4 with TRBJ2-7; the match to TRBD1 covers 9 bases. V was pared by 9 bases and J by 6 bases, with 9 bases of the junction left unmatched. This CDR3 comprises 13 residues. CDR3 bases: TGTGCCAGTCGGACAGGGGCCCTTTTCGAGCAGTACTTC. Translated, it gives CASRTGALFEQYF.

This chain uses TRBV13 with TRBJ2-7; a weak D match, TRBD2 (6 bases). CDR1 is PRHDT and CDR2 is FYEKMQ in the germline V gene (reference sequence). This CDR3 region has 15 residues. Trimming took 5 bases from V and 3 from J, leaving 17 bases between them. The CDR3 here is CASSPTGLLGYEQYF. The DNA for the CDR3 is TGTGCCAGCAGCCCCACTGGACTATTAGGCTACGAGCAGTACTTC.

This clone was picked up one time. V is TRBV5-1 and J is TRBJ2-5; TRBD2 matches at 7 bases. Germline V gene sequence: CDR1 SGHRS, CDR2 YFSETQ. The junction had 8 bases not matched to a gene; V was cut back by 4 bases and J by 5 bases. CDR3 size: 14 residues. As DNA, the CDR3 is TGCGCCAGCAGCCTCGGGGGGAGGTCGGAGACCCAGTACTTC. It codes for CASSLGGRSETQYF.

The chain couples TRBV19 to TRBJ2-5; TRBD2 might be the D (7 bases). V gave up 6 bases and J gave up 2 bases, with 16 bases separating them. CDR1 is LNHDA, CDR2 SQIVND, per germline (reference sequence). This CDR3 comprises 15 residues. CDR3 protein: CASSPARGGQETQYF. The CDR3 region has the DNA TGTGCCAGTAGCCCCGCCAGGGGAGGGCAAGAGACCCAGTACTTC. Supplemented by reference TRBV19 and TRBJ2-5, the full variable domain reads DGGITQSPKYLFRKEGQNVTLSCEQNLNHDAMYWYRQDPGQGLRLIYYSQIVNDFQKGDIAEGYSVSREKKESFPLTVTSAQKNPTAFYLCASSPARGGQETQYFGPGTRLLVL.